This TCR beta chain originates from a study of cytomegalovirus exposure and HLA in healthy donors. General observations from the study: Reports credit the classifier with highly specific, highly sensitive diagnosis of cytomegalovirus status. With later analysis, a missense DCLRE1C variant became linked to TCR beta V- and J-gene trimming. Some TCR beta chains (164 of them) were listed as cytomegalovirus-associated.

CDR1 and CDR2 from the germline V gene are MDHEN and SYDVKM. With V trimmed by 6 bases and J by 4 bases, 5 bases remained unmatched. This CDR3 region has 13 residues. This clone was recorded a few times. Its specificity is unknown. The PCR used 60 Vbeta and 13 Jbeta primers. TCRdb keeps only in-frame clones here, not all; method: immunoSEQ multiplex PCR. This sample has approximately 110,000 clones; 83% occur once, and the top ten carry approximately 6.1%. The receptor comes from a man between 18 and 35 years old in good health and CMV-seronegative. The chain joins TRBV28 to TRBJ2-7, with 8 nucleotides matching TRBD1. The specimen sequenced was PBMCs. CDR3 nucleotides: TGTGCCAGCAGGACAGGGGCCCCTTACGAGCAGTACTTC. Its translation: CASRTGAPYEQYF.